This T cell receptor beta chain was captured in a study of shared clonotypes between healthy human individuals. Study-level results: Rarefaction indicated that sorted-subset sequencing remained incomplete although depth was large.

As for this clone: What it recognizes is unknown.

The CD4+ fraction was divided into a CD45RA+ naive subset and a CD45RA-negative memory subset. Data came from immunoSEQ multiplex PCR; TCRdb stores just in-frame clones and leaves some out. The sample has around 2.3 million clones, more than 90% seen once; the top ten hold approximately 0.13%. This TCR was sampled from a man aged 18 to 29 in good health. Specimen: naive CD4+ T cells sorted from blood. Sample subset: CD45RA+ positively selected.

CDR3 residues: CASRAAGAGYGYTF. DNA of the CDR3: TGTGCCAGCAGGGCGGCCGGCGCTGGGTATGGCTACACCTTC. The chain employs TRBV14 and TRBJ1-2; D call uncertain. The V end was cut by 6 bases, the J end by 5 bases, with 16 bases between. The CDR3 contains 14 residues. Germline-derived CDR1 and CDR2 are SGHDN and FVKESK.